The text below deals with one T cell receptor beta chain. This specimen comes from a study of technical replicates of blood from four donors. Trimming left V 0 bases short and J 6 bases short, with 16 bases between. Germline V lookup: CDR1 SGHNT, CDR2 YYREEE (reference sequence). The CDR3 is made up of 16 amino acids. Only in-frame clones appear in the TCRdb table, and some are missing; sequencing was by immunoSEQ multiplex PCR. The sample has 65,000 to 95,000 clones; 65% to 90% are singletons. This rearrangement joins TRBV5-4 to TRBJ1-3; the D is unclear. This receptor was taken from a human donor in good health. Some clones in this sample may be carry-over from other donors' samples. The specimen was PBMCs. CDR3 bases: TGTGCCAGCAGCTTGGATGGAGGGTCCCTTTCAAACACCATATATTTT. Translated: CASSLDGGSLSNTIYF.